Listed here are 23 T cell receptor beta chains from one sample, sequenced in a study of response to subunit inactivated influenza vaccine. TCRdb independently ran MiXCR on the RT-PCR reads; one entry per CDR3 protein. Among around 480,000 distinct CDR3 sequences listed, over 9.5% were seen once. Material: PBMCs from blood, obtained roughly 48 days after vaccination. The receptors were gathered from a man between 50 and 59 years old who received an inactivated influenza vaccine.

The chain recombines TRBV28 with TRBJ2-7, with D maybe TRBD2 (6 bases). Germline V gene data show CDR1 as MDHEN and CDR2 as SYDVKM. Trimming removed 4 bases at V and 5 bases at J, with 27 bases between. The CDR3 is made up of 18 amino acids. CDR3 DNA sequence: TGTGCCAGCAGTTCGTCGCCGGGACTGGGGACGCATTTAGACGAGCAGTACTTC. Translated, it gives CASSSSPGLGTHLDEQYF. The whole variable domain, remainder taken from reference TRBV28 and TRBJ2-7, is DVKVTQSSRYLVKRTGEKVFLECVQDMDHENMFWYRQDPGLGLRLIYFSYDVKMKEKGDIPEGYSVSREKKERFSLILESASTNQTSMYLCASSSSPGLGTHLDEQYFGPGTRLTVT.

The genes are TRBV13 and TRBJ2-7; 7 bases match TRBD1. The CDR3 consists of 18 residues. The germline V gene has CDR1 PRHDT and CDR2 FYEKMQ (reference sequence). After removal of 3 bases from V and 6 bases from J, the junction contained 20 bases not matched to a gene. The CDR3 DNA reads as TGTGCCAGCAGCTTCTCGCGACCCCGACAGGGCCCCCGGGGCGAGCAGTACTTC. Its protein product is CASSFSRPRQGPRGEQYF. Variable domain in full (rest from reference TRBV13 and TRBJ2-7): AAGVIQSPRHLIKEKRETATLKCYPIPRHDTVYWYQQGPGQDPQFLISFYEKMQSDKGSIPDRFSAQQFSDYHSELNMSSLELGDSALYFCASSFSRPRQGPRGEQYFGPGTRLTVT.

This clonotype has a handful of counts. This rearrangement joins TRBV6-1 to TRBJ1-5, with D tentatively TRBD1 (5 bases). Germline V gene lookup returns CDR1 MNHNS and CDR2 SASEGT. The CDR3 length is 13 residues. V was trimmed by 7 bases and J by 7 bases, leaving 14 bases between them. The CDR3 nucleotides are TGTGCCAGCAAGTCGGGGGTAGGACAGCCCCAGCATTTT. It translates to CASKSGVGQPQHF.

This clonotype showed up just a few times. The chain employs TRBV5-1 and TRBJ1-2; TRBD1 matches 8 bases. The CDR3 is made up of 14 amino acids. Germline assignment: CDR1 SGHRS and CDR2 YFSETQ. Trimming took 0 bases from V and 8 from J; bases not matched to a gene: 6. The CDR3 spells CASSLGQGAWGYTF. CDR3 nucleotide sequence: TGCGCCAGCAGCTTGGGCCAGGGGGCTTGGGGCTACACCTTC.

This clonotype was detected only a few times. V usage is TRBV9 and J usage is TRBJ2-7; TRBD2 aligns across 9 bases. The CDR3 spans 16 residues. V dropped 4 bases and J dropped 3; count of bases not matched to a gene: 11. Germline V gene lookup returns CDR1 SGDLS and CDR2 YYNGEE. CDR3: CASSPTWVAGDYEQYF. In nucleotides, the CDR3 is TGTGCCAGCAGCCCCACTTGGGTAGCGGGGGACTACGAGCAGTACTTC.

The chain joins TRBV3-1 to TRBJ2-7; D may be TRBD1 (5 bases). This CDR3 has 13 residues. Germline assignment: CDR1 LGHDT and CDR2 YNNKEL (reference sequence). The V end lost 2 bases, the J end lost 6 bases, and 11 bases lay between the germline ends. CDR3 coding DNA: TGTGCCAGCAGCCAAAGACAGTCATCCGAGCAGTACTTC. Translated, it gives CASSQRQSSEQYF.

V and J are TRBV7-9 and TRBJ2-7; D possibly matches TRBD1 or TRBD2 (5 bases each). This CDR3 is 16 amino acids long. V lost 4 bases, J lost 0 bases, and 16 bases lay in between. Germline-derived CDR1 and CDR2 are SEHNR and FQNEAQ (reference sequence). CDR3 coding DNA: TGTGCCAGCAGCTCCAGCAGCGGACATAGCTCCTACGAGCAGTACTTC. Translating gives CASSSSSGHSSYEQYF.

This clonotype occurred a few times. The chain recombines TRBV6-2 or TRBV6-3 with TRBJ2-7, with 9 bases that match TRBD2. V was clipped by 2 bases and J by 3 bases; unmatched bases: 2. The CDR3 is 14 residues long. In germline, CDR1 is MNHEY, CDR2 SVGEGT. The CDR3 sequence: CASSYTSGYYEQYF. The CDR3 DNA reads TGTGCCAGCAGTTACACTAGCGGGTACTACGAGCAGTACTTC.

The table lists this clonotype with many counts. The chain uses TRBV29-1 and TRBJ2-7; TRBD1 aligns across 7 bases. V was clipped by 0 bases and J by 4 bases; unmatched bases: 9. CDR3 length equals 15 residues. CDR1 and CDR2 (germline): SQVTM, ANQGSEA. The CDR3 region has the DNA TGCAGCGTTGAAGATCTAGGGGCAGGGGGATACGAGCAGTACTTC. Translated: CSVEDLGAGGYEQYF.

This clonotype has a count of ten or more. V is TRBV5-1 and J is TRBJ1-1; unclear D gene. The CDR3 contains 13 residues. Trimming pared 0 bases from V and 8 bases from J, leaving 11 bases between. The V gene's germline CDR1 is SGHRS and CDR2 YFSETQ. CDR3 protein: CASSLEPTTEAFF. The CDR3 nucleotides read TGCGCCAGCAGCTTGGAGCCAACCACAGAAGCTTTCTTT.

J is TRBJ2-1 and V is TRBV20-1, with 8 bases fitting TRBD2. Trimming removed 4 bases from V and 2 bases from J; junction bases left unmatched: 7. The CDR3 spans 15 residues. Germline V gene data show CDR1 as DFQATT and CDR2 as SNEGSKA (reference sequence). The CDR3 sequence is CSATKAGGTYNEQFF. CDR3 nucleotides: TGCAGTGCTACCAAGGCGGGAGGAACCTACAATGAGCAGTTCTTC.

This clonotype was counted only a few times. The chain recombines TRBV2 with TRBJ2-1; 14 positions match TRBD2. V shed 6 bases and J 14 bases; nucleotides not matched to a gene: 6. CDR1 is SNHLY, CDR2 FYNNEI, per germline. There are 13 residues in the CDR3. The CDR3, as DNA: TGTGCCAGCAGGATGGGACTAGCGGGAGTGGAGTTCTTC. Protein product: CASRMGLAGVEFF.

This clonotype was picked up a small number of times. This chain uses TRBV12-3 or TRBV12-4 with TRBJ2-1; no clear D gene. V was cut by 6 bases and J by 2 bases, with 14 bases left in between. The CDR3 has 15 amino acids. The CDR3 loop is CASRLTSLPYNEQFF. The CDR3 DNA is TGTGCCAGCAGACTTACGAGCCTCCCCTACAATGAGCAGTTCTTC.

This chain links TRBV5-1 with TRBJ2-1; D uncertain. V lost 4 bases and J 7 bases, leaving 15 bases between the germline ends. CDR1 and CDR2 from the germline V gene are SGHRS and YFSETQ. The CDR3 loop spans 14 amino acids. CDR3 nucleotides: TGCGCCAGCAGCCTATCCGTGCTAAGGAATGAGCAGTTCTTC. This codes for CASSLSVLRNEQFF. Looking up the rest from reference TRBV5-1 and TRBJ2-1 gives the full variable domain: KAGVTQTPRYLIKTRGQQVTLSCSPISGHRSVSWYQQTPGQGLQFLFEYFSETQRNKGNFPGRFSGRQFSNSRSEMNVSTLELGDSALYLCASSLSVLRNEQFFGPGTRLTVL.

This clonotype was counted only a few times. This chain uses TRBV5-1 with TRBJ2-7; D is perhaps TRBD2 (6 bases). V was shortened by 5 bases and J by 2 bases, with 14 bases between the two germline ends. The germline gives CDR1 SGHRS, CDR2 YFSETQ. The CDR3 totals 14 residues. For the CDR3, the DNA is TGCGCCAGCAGGTCCATGGCTAGCGCCTACGAGCAGTACTTC. Encoded protein: CASRSMASAYEQYF.

This clonotype was observed a few times. The V call is TRBV24-1, the J call TRBJ2-3; D gene ambiguous. Trimming left V 4 bases short and J 6 bases short, with 19 bases between. CDR1 is KGHDR, CDR2 SFDVKD, per germline. CDR3 length: 16 amino acids. The DNA for the CDR3 is TGTGCCACCAGTGACCCCCGGACCCAACCGGGCGATACGCAGTATTTT. Its protein product is CATSDPRTQPGDTQYF.

This clonotype was seen only a few times. The J gene is TRBJ2-1, the V gene TRBV20-1; D is unresolved. Trimming stripped 2 bases from V and 0 bases from J, with 8 bases between. CDR1 and CDR2 from the germline V gene are DFQATT and SNEGSKA (reference sequence). CDR3 length: 14 residues. This CDR3 reads CSARPRSSYNEQFF. The CDR3 DNA follows: TGCAGTGCTAGACCGAGGAGCTCCTACAATGAGCAGTTCTTC.

The V call is TRBV30, the J call TRBJ1-2; the D gene is possibly TRBD1 (6 bases). CDR1 and CDR2 from the germline V gene are GTSNPN and SVGIG (reference sequence). This CDR3 contains 11 residues. CDR3 region: CVNWGLGGYTF. DNA of the CDR3: TGTGTCAACTGGGGGCTCGGCGGCTACACCTTC. Together with reference TRBV30 and TRBJ1-2, the CDR3 gives the full variable domain: SQTIHQWPATLVQPVGSPLSLECTVEGTSNPNLYWYRQAAGRGLQLLFYSVGIGQISSEVPQNLSASRPQDRQFILSSKKLLLSDSGFYLCVNWGLGGYTFGSGTRLTVV.

The rearrangement joins TRBV27 to TRBJ2-2, with 9 bases identical to TRBD1. J lost 5 bases, V lost 3 bases, and 10 bases had no gene match. There are 17 residues in the CDR3. In germline, CDR1 is MNHEY, CDR2 SMNVEV (reference sequence). CDR3 sequence reads: CASSFPPGTGMTGELFF. Here the CDR3 DNA reads TGTGCCAGCAGTTTCCCGCCCGGGACAGGGATGACCGGGGAGCTGTTTTTT.

The chain recombines TRBV20-1 with TRBJ2-1, with 11 bases identical to TRBD2. Germline values: CDR1 DFQATT, CDR2 SNEGSKA (reference sequence). The V and J ends lost 3 bases and 7 bases, in that order; junction bases with no gene match: 2. CDR3 length: 13 residues. The CDR3 spells CSASSGGVNEQFF. Here the CDR3 DNA reads TGCAGTGCTAGTAGCGGGGGGGTGAATGAGCAGTTCTTC.

This clonotype has just a few counts. This rearrangement joins TRBV20-1 to TRBJ2-1; D call uncertain. V gave up 3 bases and J gave up 8 bases, with 14 bases separating them. The CDR3 covers 13 residues. The germline V gene has CDR1 DFQATT and CDR2 SNEGSKA (reference sequence). Here the CDR3 reads CSASKPVGDEQFF. Written as DNA, the CDR3 is TGCAGTGCTAGTAAGCCTGTTGGGGATGAGCAGTTCTTC.

This chain connects TRBV20-1 to TRBJ2-2; D might be TRBD1 or TRBD2, each matching 6 bases. V was pared by 3 bases and J by 4 bases, with 9 bases between. Germline V gene data show CDR1 as DFQATT and CDR2 as SNEGSKA (reference sequence). CDR3 length: 13 residues. In DNA form, the CDR3 reads TGCAGTGCTAGGGGGGGCATCACCGGGGAGCTGTTTTTT. Amino acids: CSARGGITGELFF.

V gene TRBV20-1 combines with J gene TRBJ2-4; perhaps TRBD2 as D (6 bases). CDR3 length: 13 amino acids. The V and J ends lost 5 bases and 0 bases respectively, with 8 bases between them. Germline CDR1 reads DFQATT; CDR2 reads SNEGSKA (reference sequence). This chain's CDR3 is CSAWGLAKNIQYF. CDR3 in DNA: TGCAGTGCTTGGGGACTAGCCAAAAACATTCAGTACTTC.